This entry lists 32 T cell receptor beta chains sequenced from one sample in a study of T cell changes during pregnancy in multiple sclerosis. Generated by immunoSEQ multiplex PCR, the TCRdb table keeps only in-frame clones and is missing some. The data show about 31,000 clones, with approximately 88% seen just once and 9.5% to 10% held by the top ten. Material: CD8+ T cells from peripheral blood mononuclear cells, obtained in the first trimester of pregnancy. The receptors were sampled from a female donor with multiple sclerosis, enrolled in a pregnancy study.

V is TRBV27 and J is TRBJ2-7; D perhaps matches TRBD2 (6 bases). The germline V gene encodes CDR1 MNHEY and CDR2 SMNVEV (reference sequence). The V end was cut by 6 bases, the J end by 0 bases, with 9 bases between. This CDR3 contains 13 residues. The CDR3 protein is CASRDGSSYEQYF. CDR3 in DNA: TGTGCCAGCAGGGACGGGAGCTCCTACGAGCAGTACTTC.

This rearrangement joins TRBV27 to TRBJ2-5; D remains unclear. Trimming pared 6 bases from V and 5 bases from J, leaving 16 bases between. CDR3 length: 14 residues. CDR1 and CDR2 (germline): MNHEY, SMNVEV (reference sequence). CDR3 sequence reads: CASSPAAARETQYF. The CDR3, as DNA: TGTGCCAGCAGCCCAGCCGCGGCTCGGGAGACCCAGTACTTC.

This clone was observed a few times. The CDR3 sequence: CASSLWAQGAGYGYTF. CDR3 in DNA: TGTGCCAGCAGCTTATGGGCCCAGGGGGCTGGCTATGGCTACACCTTC. This chain uses TRBV11-2 with TRBJ1-2, with TRBD1 matching 8 bases. This CDR3 region has 16 residues. The J segment lost 4 bases and the V segment lost 2 bases, leaving 9 bases of the junction unmatched. In germline, CDR1 is SGHAT, CDR2 FQNNGV.

This sequence joins TRBV29-1 and TRBJ1-1; 9 bases line up with TRBD1. V dropped 7 bases and J dropped 5; count of bases not matched to a gene: 5. CDR3 length: 12 residues. Germline CDR1 is SQVTM and CDR2 is ANQGSEA. The CDR3 bases are TGCAGCGCAAGGACAGGGGAAACTGAAGCTTTCTTT. Its translation is CSARTGETEAFF.

The chain combines TRBV7-2 with TRBJ2-7, with 10 bases lining up with TRBD2. V lost 5 bases to trimming and J lost 0 bases; unmatched junction nucleotides: 4. CDR1 and CDR2 from the germline V gene are SGHTA and FQGNSA. CDR3 length: 15 amino acids. The CDR3 coding sequence is TGTGCCAGCAGCATTAGCGGGGGGATCTCCTACGAGCAGTACTTC. Translated: CASSISGGISYEQYF.

This clone has just one count. The genes are TRBV2 and TRBJ1-4; 9 nucleotides agree with TRBD1. The germline gives CDR1 SNHLY, CDR2 FYNNEI. There are 17 residues in the CDR3. V was clipped by 4 bases and J by 0 bases; unmatched bases: 6. CDR3 in DNA: TGTGCCAGCAGTGTCGACAGGGGGGATGCAACTAATGAAAAACTGTTTTTT. Translated, it gives CASSVDRGDATNEKLFF.

J is TRBJ2-7 and V is TRBV29-1; TRBD2 might be the D (6 bases). Between the trimmed V and J ends, which lost 1 base and 9 bases, there was a span of 10 bases. Germline V gives CDR1 SQVTM, CDR2 ANQGSEA. The CDR3 consists of 11 residues. The DNA of the CDR3 is TGCAGCGTTGAAGCAACGGAGGGGCAGTACTTC. This translates into CSVEATEGQYF.

The V call is TRBV7-8, the J call TRBJ2-1, with 10 bases that match TRBD2. The CDR3 has 15 residues. Trimming took 5 bases from V and 4 from J; bases not matched to a gene: 5. The V gene's germline CDR1 is SGHVS and CDR2 FQNEAQ. The CDR3 spells CASSTGLAEYNEQFF. CDR3 coding DNA: TGTGCCAGCAGCACCGGACTAGCGGAATACAATGAGCAGTTCTTC.

The chain has TRBV27 and TRBJ2-2; 9 bases line up with TRBD1. Germline V gene data show CDR1 as MNHEY and CDR2 as SMNVEV (reference sequence). CDR3 length equals 16 residues. V shed 3 bases, J shed 3 bases, and the junction held 5 bases outside the gene matches. CDR3 DNA: TGTGCCAGCAGTTTTGATGGGACAGGGTACACCGGGGAGCTGTTTTTT. Translating it yields CASSFDGTGYTGELFF.

The rearrangement links TRBV7-8 to TRBJ1-4; 12 positions match TRBD1. CDR1 and CDR2 from the germline V gene are SGHVS and FQNEAQ. The CDR3 is made up of 17 amino acids. J was trimmed by 5 bases and V by 5 bases; bases with no gene match: 9. This CDR3 reads CASSPQGTGGVNEKLFF. The CDR3 nucleotides read TGTGCCAGCAGCCCACAAGGGACAGGGGGCGTGAATGAAAAACTGTTTTTT.

The rearrangement joins TRBV2 to TRBJ2-3; D remains ambiguous. Between the trimmed V and J ends, which lost 1 base and 7 bases, there was a span of 12 bases. The germline V gene has CDR1 SNHLY and CDR2 FYNNEI. CDR3 length: 14 amino acids. The CDR3: CASSEDSFGNTQYF. For the CDR3, the DNA is TGTGCCAGCAGTGAAGACAGCTTTGGAAATACGCAGTATTTT.

This clone was detected a few times. The J gene is TRBJ2-1, the V gene TRBV6-4, with 7 bases matching TRBD1. The CDR3 contains 14 residues. CDR1 and CDR2 (germline): MRHNA, SNTAGT. Trimming at V came to 5 bases and at J to 6 bases, leaving 7 bases not matched to a gene. Here the CDR3 DNA reads TGTGCCAGCAGTCCCCGGGACAGTTCCAATGAGCAGTTCTTC. It yields the protein CASSPRDSSNEQFF.

The chain uses TRBV9 and TRBJ2-1, with TRBD1 matching over 11 bases. Trimming took 5 bases from V and 5 from J; bases not matched to a gene: 6. From germline, CDR1 is SGDLS and CDR2 YYNGEE. The length of the CDR3 is 15 residues. The DNA of the CDR3 is TGTGCCAGCAGTTTAGGACAGGGGGCGAACAATGAGCAGTTCTTC. Encoded protein: CASSLGQGANNEQFF.

The CDR3 DNA reads as TGTGCCAGCAGCCTGACAGGGGCCCTGAACACTGAAGCTTTCTTT. This translates into CASSLTGALNTEAFF. The chain links TRBV27 to TRBJ1-1; TRBD1 aligns across 8 bases. The germline V gene encodes CDR1 MNHEY and CDR2 SMNVEV (reference sequence). V lost 6 bases and J lost 0; bases outside the gene matches: 6. The CDR3 sequence is 15 residues long.

This rearrangement joins TRBV15 to TRBJ1-1, with 8 positions matching TRBD1. The CDR3 is made up of 15 amino acids. V trimming: 5 bases; J trimming: 0 bases; junction bases outside the gene matches: 5. Germline V gives CDR1 LNHNV, CDR2 YYDKDF (reference sequence). CDR3 in amino acids: CATSEDRALNTEAFF. For the CDR3, the DNA is TGTGCCACCAGCGAGGACAGGGCGTTGAACACTGAAGCTTTCTTT.

J is TRBJ2-5 and V is TRBV19; TRBD1 matches at 7 bases. This CDR3 comprises 14 residues. J was trimmed by 0 bases and V by 4 bases; bases with no gene match: 2. In germline, CDR1 is LNHDA, CDR2 SQIVND (reference sequence). CDR3 region: CASSTGTDQETQYF. CDR3 nucleotides: TGTGCCAGTAGTACCGGGACAGACCAAGAGACCCAGTACTTC. The variable domain in full, completed from reference TRBV19 and TRBJ2-5, reads DGGITQSPKYLFRKEGQNVTLSCEQNLNHDAMYWYRQDPGQGLRLIYYSQIVNDFQKGDIAEGYSVSREKKESFPLTVTSAQKNPTAFYLCASSTGTDQETQYFGPGTRLLVL.

In its sample, this clone was seen once. This chain uses TRBV7-9 with TRBJ2-5, with a weak D call TRBD1 (5 bases). V was trimmed by 5 bases and J by 4 bases, leaving 8 bases between them. Germline V CDR1 and CDR2: SEHNR, FQNEAQ (reference sequence). This CDR3 has 12 residues. The CDR3 DNA follows: TGTGCCAGCAGCCTAGGGGCAGAGACCCAGTACTTC. Protein product: CASSLGAETQYF.

V and J are TRBV2 and TRBJ2-7; 11 bases are a match to TRBD2. Germline V gene lookup returns CDR1 SNHLY and CDR2 FYNNEI. The J segment lost 10 bases and the V segment lost 11 bases, leaving 10 bases of the junction unmatched. This CDR3 is built from 12 residues. The CDR3 bases are TGTGCCGGAGAGGGACTAGCGGAGACTCAGTACTTC. Translating it yields CAGEGLAETQYF.

The genes are TRBV7-9 and TRBJ2-5; TRBD1 agrees at 11 bases. Germline-derived CDR1 and CDR2 are SEHNR and FQNEAQ (reference sequence). Trimming at V came to 6 bases and at J to 2 bases, leaving 14 bases not matched to a gene. This CDR3 is 18 amino acids long. In nucleotides, the CDR3 is TGTGCCAGCAGTTCTCCGGGACAGGGGGTTATAGGGCAAGAGACCCAGTACTTC. Protein sequence: CASSSPGQGVIGQETQYF.

The chain combines TRBV9 with TRBJ2-3; 9 bases fit TRBD2. The trim removed 3 bases at V and 1 base at J, leaving 9 bases unmatched. The CDR3 covers 17 residues. From germline, CDR1 is SGDLS and CDR2 YYNGEE. The CDR3 DNA reads TGTGCCAGCAGCGCCGCCACTAGCGGGTTGGGCACAGATACGCAGTATTTT. Translating it yields CASSAATSGLGTDTQYF.

The V and J genes are TRBV6-5 and TRBJ2-3; D unclear. Germline lookup yields CDR1 MNHEY and CDR2 SVGAGI. With 0 bases removed from V and 5 bases from J, the gap between germline ends came to 6 bases. The CDR3 totals 13 residues. The CDR3 here is CASSYSTGDTQYF. Written as DNA, the CDR3 is TGTGCCAGCAGTTACTCGACGGGAGATACGCAGTATTTT.

The V and J genes are TRBV7-8 and TRBJ2-7, with D perhaps matching TRBD1 (6 bases). The germline V gene has CDR1 SGHVS and CDR2 FQNEAQ. The length of the CDR3 is 13 residues. V was clipped by 5 bases and J by 3 bases, with 11 bases between them. The DNA for the CDR3 is TGTGCCAGCAGCCCTGGGACATACTACGAGCAGTACTTC. It encodes CASSPGTYYEQYF.

V usage is TRBV28 and J usage is TRBJ2-7, with 8 bases aligning to TRBD2. Trimming removed 8 bases from V and 1 base from J; junction bases left unmatched: 10. Germline CDR1 MDHEN, CDR2 SYDVKM. The CDR3 totals 15 residues. This CDR3 reads CASGERGGGSYEQYF. The CDR3 DNA reads TGTGCCAGCGGTGAGAGGGGCGGGGGGTCCTACGAGCAGTACTTC.

This clone came up once. This chain joins TRBV6-4 and TRBJ1-1; D is possibly TRBD1 (5 bases). The V and J ends lost 0 bases and 1 base respectively, with 9 bases between them. Per germline, CDR1 MRHNA and CDR2 SNTAGT. The CDR3 contains 15 residues. CDR3 DNA sequence: TGTGCCAGCAGTGACTCAAGGGGTGGGAACACTGAAGCTTTCTTT. Its protein product is CASSDSRGGNTEAFF.

This clone was counted only a few times. The V gene is TRBV7-2, the J gene TRBJ2-3; 8 bases fit TRBD1. Germline assignment: CDR1 SGHTA and CDR2 FQGNSA. Trimming cost V 5 bases and J 4 bases; bases outside gene matches: 5. The CDR3 contains 14 residues. CDR3 amino acids: CASSPGTGADTQYF. The CDR3 DNA reads as TGTGCCAGCAGCCCCGGGACAGGCGCAGATACGCAGTATTTT.

V usage is TRBV30 and J usage is TRBJ2-7; TRBD1 aligns across 10 bases. The J segment lost 7 bases and the V segment lost 3 bases, leaving 6 bases of the junction unmatched. The CDR3 length is 13 residues. CDR1 is GTSNPN, CDR2 SVGIG, per germline (reference sequence). The CDR3 here is CAWSYGQGGEQYF. The CDR3 bases are TGTGCCTGGAGCTATGGACAGGGGGGAGAGCAGTACTTC.

The rearrangement joins TRBV5-1 to TRBJ1-1; weak D call: TRBD1 (6 bases). Trimming left V 3 bases short and J 3 bases short, with 12 bases between. Germline CDR1 and CDR2: SGHRS and YFSETQ. The CDR3 has 14 amino acids. The CDR3 coding sequence is TGCGCCAGCAGCTCGTCGACAGGAGACACTGAAGCTTTCTTT. Protein sequence: CASSSSTGDTEAFF. Using reference TRBV5-1 and TRBJ1-1 for the parts outside the CDR3, the full variable domain is KAGVTQTPRYLIKTRGQQVTLSCSPISGHRSVSWYQQTPGQGLQFLFEYFSETQRNKGNFPGRFSGRQFSNSRSEMNVSTLELGDSALYLCASSSSTGDTEAFFGQGTRLTVV.

CDR3 DNA: TGTGCCAGCAGCCGCGGACTAGCGGAGGGGACAGATACGCAGTATTTT. Protein product: CASSRGLAEGTDTQYF. The chain recombines TRBV4-2 with TRBJ2-3; 10 bases match TRBD2. V dropped 4 bases and J dropped 3; count of bases not matched to a gene: 7. This CDR3 is 16 amino acids long. The germline CDR1 and CDR2 sequences are LGHNA and YNFKEQ.

The chain employs TRBV28 and TRBJ2-7; 7 bases map to TRBD2. V was clipped by 11 bases and J by 0 bases; unmatched bases: 10. The CDR3 covers 14 residues. CDR1 and CDR2 (germline): MDHEN, SYDVKM. CDR3 DNA sequence: TGTGCCTCCCGAAGGGAGGGAAACTCCTACGAGCAGTACTTC. Translation gives CASRREGNSYEQYF.

J is TRBJ2-7 and V is TRBV2; tentatively, D is TRBD1 (5 bases). Germline assignment: CDR1 SNHLY and CDR2 FYNNEI. The CDR3 spans 18 residues. Trimming removed 3 bases at V and 2 bases at J, with 23 bases between. CDR3 coding DNA: TGTGCCAGCAGTGAGGGTCAGGGTGAACTTCTCCGTGCCTACGAGCAGTACTTC. Protein product: CASSEGQGELLRAYEQYF.

The genes are TRBV27 and TRBJ1-1; D might be TRBD1 (5 bases). The CDR3 is made up of 16 amino acids. V dropped 5 bases and J dropped 2 bases, with 18 bases sitting between them. Germline V CDR1 and CDR2: MNHEY, SMNVEV (reference sequence). DNA of the CDR3: TGTGCCAGCAGTCCACAGTCCGGGACTGGAAACACTGAAGCTTTCTTT. The encoded protein is CASSPQSGTGNTEAFF.

The chain employs TRBV13 and TRBJ2-7; 7 bases match TRBD1. The CDR3 has 15 residues. CDR1 is PRHDT, CDR2 FYEKMQ, per germline (reference sequence). J lost 2 bases, V lost 5 bases, and 9 bases had no gene match. The CDR3 loop reads CASSGLGQETYEQYF. CDR3 DNA sequence: TGTGCCAGCAGCGGCCTAGGACAGGAAACCTACGAGCAGTACTTC.